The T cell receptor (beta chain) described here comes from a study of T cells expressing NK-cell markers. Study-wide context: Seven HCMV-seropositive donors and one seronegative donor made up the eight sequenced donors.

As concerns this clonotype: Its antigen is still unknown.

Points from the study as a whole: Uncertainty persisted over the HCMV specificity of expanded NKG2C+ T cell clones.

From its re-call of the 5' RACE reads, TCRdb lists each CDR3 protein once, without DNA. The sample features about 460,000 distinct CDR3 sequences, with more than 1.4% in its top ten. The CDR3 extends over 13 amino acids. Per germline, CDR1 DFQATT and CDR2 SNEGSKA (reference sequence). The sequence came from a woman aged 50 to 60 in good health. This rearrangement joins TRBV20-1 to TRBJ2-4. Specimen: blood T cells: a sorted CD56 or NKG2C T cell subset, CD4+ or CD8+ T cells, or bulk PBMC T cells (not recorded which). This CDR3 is CSALDGAKNIQYF.